These 8 T cell receptor beta chains came from one sample sequenced in a study of cytomegalovirus exposure and HLA in healthy donors. 13 Jbeta primers and 60 Vbeta primers were used for the PCR. The data were produced by immunoSEQ multiplex PCR, yet TCRdb's version contains in-frame clones alone and is incomplete. Of 100,000 to 150,000 clones listed, around 82% were seen once; the top ten hold 9.5% to 13%. Sequenced input: PBMCs. The source is a young man in good health and CMV-seropositive.

J is TRBJ2-2 and V is TRBV9, with 11 positions matching TRBD2. Losses at the gene ends were 3 bases for V and 6 bases for J; bases not matched to a gene: 7. Germline V gene sequence: CDR1 SGDLS, CDR2 YYNGEE. The CDR3 loop spans 16 amino acids. The CDR3, as DNA: TGTGCCAGCAGCGCGATAGCGGGAGGGCCGCCCGGGGAGCTGTTTTTT. Residues: CASSAIAGGPPGELFF.

The rearrangement links TRBV29-1 to TRBJ2-5, with D maybe TRBD2 (5 bases). V was clipped by 4 bases and J by 4 bases, with 19 bases between them. The CDR3 contains 15 residues. The V gene's germline CDR1 is SQVTM and CDR2 ANQGSEA. The CDR3 loop reads CSVVPPSGRLETQYF. In nucleotides, the CDR3 is TGCAGCGTTGTCCCCCCGAGTGGGAGACTAGAGACCCAGTACTTC.

This chain joins TRBV25-1 and TRBJ1-5, with TRBD1 matching 8 bases. CDR3 size: 15 residues. From germline, CDR1 is MGHDK and CDR2 SYGVNS. V lost 1 base and J lost 7; bases outside the gene matches: 6. The CDR3 spells CASSELGQGDQPQHF. DNA for the CDR3: TGTGCCAGCAGTGAATTAGGACAGGGAGACCAGCCCCAGCATTTT.

The chain joins TRBV18 to TRBJ2-6; tentatively, D is TRBD1 (5 bases). Trimming took off 2 bases at V and 0 bases at J, with 17 bases between the two ends. Germline CDR1 and CDR2: KGHSH and LQKENI. This CDR3 is built from 19 residues. The CDR3 bases are TGTGCCAGCTCACCAAGAACAGGATTGGCAAGCTCTGGGGCCAACGTCCTGACTTTC. This codes for CASSPRTGLASSGANVLTF.

This clone was observed a few times. The rearrangement uses TRBV30 and TRBJ1-4, with unresolved D. This CDR3 region has 13 residues. Germline V lookup: CDR1 GTSNPN, CDR2 SVGIG (reference sequence). V shed 0 bases and J shed 13 bases, with 15 bases lying between them. CDR3 region: CAWSVQEASLLFF. CDR3 bases: TGTGCCTGGAGTGTACAAGAGGCCTCGTTACTGTTTTTT.

The genes are TRBV29-1 and TRBJ1-2; the D gene is possibly TRBD1 (6 bases). The CDR3 is made up of 13 amino acids. Germline V gene lookup returns CDR1 SQVTM and CDR2 ANQGSEA. The V end lost 6 bases, the J end lost 0 bases, and 11 bases lay between the germline ends. The CDR3 region is CSVGAGANYGYTF. The DNA for the CDR3 is TGCAGCGTGGGGGCAGGTGCTAACTATGGCTACACCTTC.

The chain employs TRBV6-5 and TRBJ2-7; D is perhaps TRBD1 (6 bases). V lost 6 bases, J lost 2 bases, and 17 bases lay in between. This CDR3 contains 15 residues. Germline CDR1 and CDR2: MNHEY and SVGAGI. The CDR3 loop is CASSETGTLTYEQYF. For the CDR3, the DNA is TGTGCCAGCAGCGAAACCGGGACACTGACCTACGAGCAGTACTTC.

This clone was found once. J is TRBJ1-1 and V is TRBV7-2, with D unresolved. The CDR3 runs 12 residues. V lost 2 bases and J 5 bases, leaving 6 bases between the germline ends. Per the germline V gene, CDR1 is SGHTA and CDR2 is FQGNSA. CDR3 nucleotide sequence: TGTGCCAGCAGCTTAATCAGGACTGAAGCTTTCTTT. This codes for CASSLIRTEAFF.